These 27 T cell receptor beta chains originate from one sample sequenced in a study of blood T cell repertoires in COVID-19. Only in-frame clones appear in the TCRdb table, and some are missing; sequencing was by immunoSEQ multiplex PCR. The sample consists of hundreds of thousands of clones, over 80% of them appearing once. Sequenced sample: peripheral blood. These receptors all come from a woman aged 18-29 years with acute or convalescent COVID-19.

The chain uses TRBV10-3 and TRBJ1-3; TRBD1 agrees at 9 bases. The V and J ends lost 4 bases and 7 bases, in that order; junction bases with no gene match: 8. The germline CDR1 and CDR2 sequences are ENHRY and SYGVKD. The CDR3 extends over 15 amino acids. The CDR3 protein is CAISGTGGRQNTIYF. For the CDR3, the DNA is TGTGCCATCAGTGGTACAGGGGGCCGGCAGAACACCATATATTTT.

The V call is TRBV7-8, the J call TRBJ1-1, with no clear D. Germline values: CDR1 SGHVS, CDR2 FQNEAQ. V was trimmed by 5 bases and J by 3 bases, leaving 7 bases between them. The CDR3 contains 12 residues. The CDR3 loop reads CASSRRDTEAFF. The CDR3 DNA follows: TGTGCCAGCAGCCGCCGGGACACTGAAGCTTTCTTT. The whole variable domain, remainder taken from reference TRBV7-8 and TRBJ1-1, is GAGVSQSPRYKVAKRGQDVALRCDPISGHVSLFWYQQALGQGPEFLTYFQNEAQLDKSGLPSDRFFAERPEGSVSTLKIQRTQQEDSAVYLCASSRRDTEAFFGQGTRLTVV.

The chain uses TRBV9 and TRBJ2-3, with 12 bases aligning to TRBD2. The junction had 9 bases not matched to a gene; V was cut back by 4 bases and J by 0 bases. CDR1 is SGDLS, CDR2 YYNGEE, per germline. The CDR3 sequence is 18 residues long. The chain's CDR3 is CASSLTSGGTSSTDTQYF. CDR3 in DNA: TGTGCCAGCAGCCTTACTAGCGGGGGGACCTCTAGCACAGATACGCAGTATTTT.

The chain uses TRBV2 and TRBJ1-1; the D gene is possibly TRBD1 (6 bases). Trimming left V 3 bases short and J 0 bases short, with 17 bases between. The CDR3 contains 17 residues. Germline V gene data show CDR1 as SNHLY and CDR2 as FYNNEI. In DNA, the CDR3 is TGTGCCAGCAGTGATGGGGGCAGGGGACGAATGAACACTGAAGCTTTCTTT. It yields the protein CASSDGGRGRMNTEAFF.

The chain carries TRBV27 and TRBJ2-1, with TRBD1 as a possible D gene (5 bases). Per germline, CDR1 MNHEY and CDR2 SMNVEV (reference sequence). This CDR3 spans 15 amino acids. Trimming pared 2 bases from V and 9 bases from J, leaving 17 bases between. CDR3 region: CASSLGLGVGPEQFF. CDR3 coding DNA: TGTGCCAGCAGTTTAGGGCTAGGAGTGGGGCCTGAGCAGTTCTTC.

This clone was counted once. The chain has TRBV7-9 and TRBJ1-5, with D uncertain. Germline CDR1 reads SEHNR; CDR2 reads FQNEAQ (reference sequence). This CDR3 has 16 amino acids. The ends were cut back, 1 base at V and 4 bases at J, with 14 bases in the middle. The CDR3 DNA sequence: TGTGCCAGCAGCTTAGTCGAGGGATCCGCAAATCAGCCCCAGCATTTT. Residues: CASSLVEGSANQPQHF. Filled out from reference TRBV7-9 and TRBJ1-5, the complete variable domain reads DTGVSQNPRHKITKRGQNVTFRCDPISEHNRLYWYRQTLGQGPEFLTYFQNEAQLEKSRLLSDRFSAERPKGSFSTLEIQRTEQGDSAMYLCASSLVEGSANQPQHFGDGTRLSIL.

The V gene is TRBV4-1, the J gene TRBJ2-7; 10 bases match TRBD1. Germline V gene lookup returns CDR1 MGHRA and CDR2 YSYEKL. The CDR3 runs to 16 residues. The V and J ends lost 3 bases and 1 base, in that order; junction bases with no gene match: 6. CDR3 bases: TGCGCCAGCAGCCACCGAGGGGGACAGGGGTCCTACGAGCAGTACTTC. This translates into CASSHRGGQGSYEQYF.

The V call is TRBV5-4, the J call TRBJ1-5; possibly TRBD1 for D (5 bases). Between the trimmed V and J ends, which lost 2 bases and 7 bases, there was a span of 10 bases. CDR1 is SGHNT, CDR2 YYREEE, per germline (reference sequence). CDR3 size: 13 residues. The CDR3 here is CASSFKGQQPQHF. The CDR3 coding sequence is TGTGCCAGCAGCTTTAAGGGGCAGCAGCCCCAGCATTTT.

The chain combines TRBV19 with TRBJ1-3; 9 bases fit TRBD1. Germline values: CDR1 LNHDA, CDR2 SQIVND (reference sequence). The CDR3 consists of 15 residues. Losses at the gene ends were 8 bases for V and 0 bases for J; bases not matched to a gene: 5. DNA for the CDR3: TGTGCCAGTGGCGACAGGGGGAACTCTGGAAACACCATATATTTT. Amino acids: CASGDRGNSGNTIYF.

This chain links TRBV28 with TRBJ2-5; 11 nucleotides line up with TRBD2. V lost 6 bases to trimming and J lost 5 bases; unmatched junction nucleotides: 8. Germline loops: CDR1 MDHEN, CDR2 SYDVKM. CDR3 size: 15 residues. CDR3 protein: CASSRPGTSGETQYF. The CDR3 DNA reads TGTGCCAGCAGCCGCCCCGGGACTAGCGGTGAGACCCAGTACTTC.

The gene calls are TRBV15 and TRBJ2-4, with D perhaps matching TRBD1 (5 bases). This CDR3 is 12 amino acids long. Trimming stripped 4 bases from V and 7 bases from J, with 8 bases between. Germline-derived CDR1 and CDR2 are LNHNV and YYDKDF (reference sequence). This CDR3 reads CATSTPGNIQYF. The DNA for the CDR3 is TGTGCCACCAGCACCCCAGGGAACATTCAGTACTTC.

The chain couples TRBV7-2 to TRBJ2-1; possible D gene TRBD2, 5 bases. CDR3 length: 15 amino acids. Germline CDR1 reads SGHTA; CDR2 reads FQGNSA. V was shortened by 2 bases and J by 4 bases, with 12 bases between the two germline ends. The CDR3, as DNA: TGTGCCAGCAGCTTAACCTTTGAGCGGTACAATGAGCAGTTCTTC. Protein product: CASSLTFERYNEQFF.

This clone showed up just once. The gene calls are TRBV5-4 and TRBJ1-1; 7 nucleotides align to TRBD1. V gave up 4 bases and J gave up 2 bases; unmatched junction bases: 2. Per the germline V gene, CDR1 is SGHNT and CDR2 is YYREEE (reference sequence). The CDR3 length is 13 residues. The CDR3 DNA follows: TGTGCCAGCAGCGGAGGGGGCAACACTGAAGCTTTCTTT. This sequence encodes CASSGGGNTEAFF.

Turning to this clone: The same CDR3 is also encoded by other DNA sequences in this sample. The chain employs TRBV4-3 and TRBJ1-2; 7 positions agree with TRBD1. Germline CDR1 reads LGHNA; CDR2 reads YSLEER. V lost 0 bases to trimming and J lost 7 bases; unmatched junction nucleotides: 5. The CDR3 runs 14 residues. CDR3 DNA sequence: TGCGCCAGCAGCCAAGACAGGACAGGACTTGGCTACACCTTC. This gives the protein CASSQDRTGLGYTF.

The rearrangement joins TRBV5-1 to TRBJ1-1; no clear D. Germline CDR1 is SGHRS and CDR2 is YFSETQ. Between the trimmed V and J ends, which lost 0 bases and 0 bases, there was a span of 6 bases. The CDR3 spans 14 residues. DNA of the CDR3: TGCGCCAGCAGCTTGGAAAACATGAACACTGAAGCTTTCTTT. Protein: CASSLENMNTEAFF.

This chain uses TRBV27 with TRBJ2-7; TRBD1 aligns across 7 bases. V shed 3 bases and J 5 bases; nucleotides not matched to a gene: 10. CDR1 and CDR2 from the germline V gene are MNHEY and SMNVEV (reference sequence). This CDR3 region has 15 residues. The CDR3 loop is CASSLTGQPADEQYF. CDR3 coding DNA: TGTGCCAGCAGTTTGACAGGGCAACCTGCCGACGAGCAGTACTTC.

The chain joins TRBV29-1 to TRBJ1-3; the D gene is possibly TRBD1 (6 bases). CDR3 length equals 16 residues. CDR1 is SQVTM and CDR2 is ANQGSEA in the germline V gene. V dropped 0 bases and J dropped 8 bases, with 20 bases sitting between them. CDR3 sequence reads: CSVEDEPGHAGDTIYF. The CDR3 nucleotides are TGCAGCGTTGAAGATGAACCGGGACACGCCGGTGACACCATATATTTT. Combining the CDR3 with reference TRBV29-1 and TRBJ1-3 gives the whole variable domain SAVISQKPSRDICQRGTSLTIQCQVDSQVTMMFWYRQQPGQSLTLIATANQGSEATYESGFVIDKFPISRPNLTFSTLTVSNMSPEDSSIYLCSVEDEPGHAGDTIYFGEGSWLTVV.

V gene TRBV5-1 combines with J gene TRBJ2-7; D ambiguous. Trimming shortened V by 2 bases and J by 7 bases, and 10 bases separated the two germline ends. This CDR3 spans 12 amino acids. CDR1 SGHRS and CDR2 YFSETQ come from the germline V gene. In DNA form, the CDR3 reads TGCGCCAGCAGCTTTCACCCCAGGGAGCAGTACTTC. This translates into CASSFHPREQYF.

This chain links TRBV29-1 with TRBJ1-1; D call uncertain. The CDR3 consists of 10 residues. The germline V gene has CDR1 SQVTM and CDR2 ANQGSEA. Between the trimmed V and J ends, which lost 4 bases and 2 bases, there was a span of 2 bases. The CDR3 reads CSVVNTEAFF. The CDR3 bases are TGCAGCGTTGTAAACACTGAAGCTTTCTTT.

This sequence joins TRBV6-2 or TRBV6-3 and TRBJ2-7, with D perhaps matching TRBD1 (5 bases). This CDR3 has 21 residues. In germline, CDR1 is MNHEY, CDR2 SVGEGT. V lost 0 bases and J 0 bases, leaving 27 bases between the germline ends. CDR3 DNA sequence: TGTGCCAGCAGTTACTCTCTCGTTGCCCTTAGGGGCGAACTACACTCCTACGAGCAGTACTTC. It codes for CASSYSLVALRGELHSYEQYF.

The chain employs TRBV27 and TRBJ2-1; 11 nucleotides align to TRBD2. In germline, CDR1 is MNHEY, CDR2 SMNVEV (reference sequence). The length of the CDR3 is 16 residues. Germline trimming cut 6 bases from V and 10 bases from J; bases unmatched to any gene: 14. The CDR3 DNA sequence: TGTGCCAGCAGGAGATTTAGCGGGGGGGCCTCCAGGGAGCAGTTCTTC. As protein: CASRRFSGGASREQFF.

The CDR3 region has the DNA TGTGCCAGCAGGACTAGCGGGGGGTGGGACGAGCAGTACTTC. This codes for CASRTSGGWDEQYF. The chain links TRBV7-8 to TRBJ2-7; 13 positions agree with TRBD2. The CDR3 is 14 residues long. Trimming removed 6 bases from V and 5 bases from J; junction bases left unmatched: 4. Germline CDR1 SGHVS, CDR2 FQNEAQ.

This chain uses TRBV5-1 with TRBJ2-6; TRBD1 matches 10 bases. CDR3 size: 17 residues. With 4 bases clipped from V and 3 bases from J, the junction kept 7 bases outside the gene matches. Looked up from germline, CDR1 is SGHRS and CDR2 is YFSETQ. CDR3 residues: CASSPRTGGVGANVLTF. In DNA, the CDR3 is TGCGCCAGCAGCCCCCGGACAGGGGGGGTTGGGGCCAACGTCCTGACTTTC.

The gene calls are TRBV4-2 and TRBJ1-5, with D tentatively TRBD1 (5 bases). Germline V gene sequence: CDR1 LGHNA, CDR2 YNFKEQ. This CDR3 contains 15 residues. Between the trimmed V and J ends, which lost 5 bases and 6 bases, there was a span of 17 bases. CDR3 sequence: CASSVRVGEAQPQHF. CDR3 nucleotides: TGTGCCAGCAGCGTGCGCGTAGGGGAGGCTCAGCCCCAGCATTTT.

This chain uses TRBV12-5 with TRBJ1-1, with no clear D. In germline, CDR1 is LGHNT, CDR2 FRNRAP. V lost 4 bases, J lost 9 bases, and 15 bases lay in between. There are 13 residues in the CDR3. For the CDR3, the DNA is TGTGCTAGTGGTTCCCCGCGTGCATCACAAGCTTTCTTT. It yields the protein CASGSPRASQAFF.

The rearrangement links TRBV28 to TRBJ1-5; TRBD1 aligns across 7 bases. V dropped 5 bases and J dropped 5; count of bases not matched to a gene: 6. The CDR3 extends over 14 amino acids. Germline CDR1 MDHEN, CDR2 SYDVKM. The CDR3 is CASSRRQGDQPQHF. In DNA form, the CDR3 reads TGTGCCAGCAGTCGCAGACAGGGTGATCAGCCCCAGCATTTT.

The V call is TRBV11-2, the J call TRBJ1-2, with 9 bases matching TRBD1. CDR3 size: 15 residues. Germline values: CDR1 SGHAT, CDR2 FQNNGV. V lost 5 bases, J lost 6 bases, and 10 bases stayed unmatched. In DNA form, the CDR3 reads TGTGCCAGCAGCCCGAACCGGGACAGGGTGGATGGCTACACCTTC. As protein: CASSPNRDRVDGYTF.